This T cell receptor (beta chain) was captured by sequencing in a study of blood T cell dynamics during melanoma immunotherapy. Time point described: week 3, after first cycle of checkpoint inhibitor. The germline V gene encodes CDR1 SNHLY and CDR2 FYNNEI. The CDR3 runs to 15 residues. With 5 bases removed from V and 2 bases from J, the gap between germline ends came to 10 bases. Findings of the study overall: Disease-control patients' PBMC repertoires became either more clonal or more diverse at W3.

A note on this clone: Antigen: not known.

Each bulk PBMC sample had approximately 400 ng DNA loaded. Only in-frame clones appear in the TCRdb table, and some are missing; sequencing was by immunoSEQ multiplex PCR. The table shows several thousand clones, with 87% occurring only once. This specimen was blood, taken from a patient treated with checkpoint blockade. This receptor was obtained from a human donor with melanoma. The chain carries TRBV2 and TRBJ2-6; no firm D call. The CDR3 coding sequence is TGTGCCAGCAGTTGGAACAATGCTGGGGCCAACGTCCTGACTTTC. Protein product: CASSWNNAGANVLTF.